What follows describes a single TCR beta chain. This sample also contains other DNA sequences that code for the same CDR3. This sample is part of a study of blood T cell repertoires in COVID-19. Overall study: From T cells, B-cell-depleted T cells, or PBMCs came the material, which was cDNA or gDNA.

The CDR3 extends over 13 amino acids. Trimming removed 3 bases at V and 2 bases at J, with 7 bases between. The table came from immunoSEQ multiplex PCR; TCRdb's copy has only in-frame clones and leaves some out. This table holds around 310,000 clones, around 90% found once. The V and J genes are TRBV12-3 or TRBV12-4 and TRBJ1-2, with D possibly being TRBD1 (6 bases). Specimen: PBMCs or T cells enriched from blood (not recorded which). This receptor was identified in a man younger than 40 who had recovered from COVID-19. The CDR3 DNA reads TGTGCCAGCAGTTTTGGACAGAACTATGGCTACACCTTC. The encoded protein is CASSFGQNYGYTF.